The 5 T cell receptor beta chains in this list originate from one sample, sequenced in a study of identifying expanded T cells in peripheral blood. Generated by immunoSEQ multiplex PCR, the TCRdb table keeps only in-frame clones and is missing some. The sample shows about 100,000 clones, roughly 89% of them seen only once. Input material: blood. All receptors come from a person aged 18 to 70 in good health.

The chain combines TRBV28 with TRBJ1-5; no definite D call. Trimming stripped 5 bases from V and 7 bases from J, with 12 bases between. Per germline, CDR1 MDHEN and CDR2 SYDVKM. The CDR3 has 13 amino acids. This CDR3 is CASSPILLQPQHF. The CDR3 bases are TGTGCCAGCAGTCCAATACTATTGCAGCCCCAGCATTTT.

The J gene is TRBJ2-3, the V gene TRBV5-4, with a possible D match to TRBD2 (6 bases). The V gene's germline CDR1 is SGHNT and CDR2 YYREEE (reference sequence). The CDR3 sequence is 16 residues long. V lost 3 bases to trimming and J lost 0 bases, with 14 bases between them. CDR3 sequence (DNA): TGTGCCAGCAGCTCAGTACCACTAGCTAGCACAGATACGCAGTATTTT. This sequence encodes CASSSVPLASTDTQYF.

The V and J genes are TRBV7-8 and TRBJ1-6; the D is unclear. Germline V lookup: CDR1 SGHVS, CDR2 FQNEAQ. V shed 3 bases and J shed 7 bases, with 10 bases lying between them. The CDR3 runs 14 residues. CDR3 amino acids: CASSFRQLNSPLHF. The CDR3 DNA reads as TGTGCCAGCAGCTTCAGGCAGCTAAATTCACCCCTCCACTTT.

The chain has TRBV18 and TRBJ2-1, with TRBD1 matching 8 bases. V was clipped by 6 bases and J by 5 bases; unmatched bases: 3. The V gene's germline CDR1 is KGHSH and CDR2 LQKENI. The length of the CDR3 is 13 residues. The CDR3 loop reads CASSVTGDNEQFF. In DNA form, the CDR3 reads TGTGCCAGCTCCGTGACAGGGGACAATGAGCAGTTCTTC.

This chain connects TRBV30 to TRBJ1-1, with unresolved D. CDR3 length equals 17 residues. Germline lookup yields CDR1 GTSNPN and CDR2 SVGIG (reference sequence). V lost 0 bases and J lost 4, with 21 bases in between. CDR3 in DNA: TGTGCCTGGAGTGTAAGGATATTGTGGCCTGTCGGCACTGAAGCTTTCTTT. Translation: CAWSVRILWPVGTEAFF.